The entry below describes one TCR beta chain. As yet, its antigen is unknown. This sample stems from a study of cytomegalovirus exposure and HLA in healthy donors. Findings and limits, study-wide: There was a cluster of highly shared sequence variants that was likely a sequencing artifact. In a later analysis, TCR beta V- and J-gene trimming showed a link to a missense DCLRE1C variant. The presence/absence work took it that sequencing depth was about the same across donors.

Germline CDR1 reads SQVTM; CDR2 reads ANQGSEA. Trimming cost V 0 bases and J 0 bases, with 14 bases left between them. This CDR3 spans 16 amino acids. Researchers ran the PCR with 60 Vbeta and 13 Jbeta primers. Clones were sequenced by immunoSEQ multiplex PCR, and TCRdb holds only the in-frame ones, with some missing. There are some 77,000 clones in the sample; 79% occur only once, and roughly 22% lies in the top ten. Input material: PBMCs. The rearrangement links TRBV29-1 to TRBJ1-1, with D unclear. The receptor comes from a middle-aged woman in good health and CMV-seropositive. In DNA, the CDR3 is TGCAGCGTTGAAGATCTTGTTTCAGGTTTGAACACTGAAGCTTTCTTT. Protein product: CSVEDLVSGLNTEAFF.